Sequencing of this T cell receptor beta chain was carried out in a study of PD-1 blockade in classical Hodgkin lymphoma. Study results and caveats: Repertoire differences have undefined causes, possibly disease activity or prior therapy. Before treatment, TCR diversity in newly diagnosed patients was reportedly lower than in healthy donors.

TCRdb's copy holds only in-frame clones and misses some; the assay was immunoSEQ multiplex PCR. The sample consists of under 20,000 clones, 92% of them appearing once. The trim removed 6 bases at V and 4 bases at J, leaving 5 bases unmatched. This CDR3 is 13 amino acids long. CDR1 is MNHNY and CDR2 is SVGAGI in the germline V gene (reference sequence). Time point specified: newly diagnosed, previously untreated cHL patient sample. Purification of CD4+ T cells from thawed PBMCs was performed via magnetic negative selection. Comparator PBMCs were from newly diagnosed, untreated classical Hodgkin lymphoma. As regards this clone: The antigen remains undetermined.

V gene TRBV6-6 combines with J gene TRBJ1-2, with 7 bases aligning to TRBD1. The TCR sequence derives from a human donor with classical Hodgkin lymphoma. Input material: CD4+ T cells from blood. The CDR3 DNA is TGTGCCAGCAGCCCCGGACAGGTCTATGGCTACACCTTC. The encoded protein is CASSPGQVYGYTF.